The next 3 T cell receptor beta chains were all read from a single sample in a study of T cells expressing NK-cell markers. TCRdb re-analyzed the 5' RACE reads; it lists each CDR3 protein once, without DNA. The table for this sample gives a few hundred thousand distinct CDR3 sequences. Sequenced material: blood T cells: a sorted CD56 or NKG2C T cell subset, CD4+ or CD8+ T cells, or bulk PBMC T cells (not recorded which). These receptors were taken from a man younger than 35 in good health.

The J gene is TRBJ2-1, the V gene TRBV29-1; with no DNA, the TCRdb D assignment of TRBD1 cannot be verified. The CDR3 spans 12 residues. Germline lookup yields CDR1 SQVTM and CDR2 ANQGSEA. This chain's CDR3 is CSVASGQAEQFF.

The gene calls are TRBV4-3 and TRBJ2-3. Germline V gene data show CDR1 as LGHNA and CDR2 as YSLEER. The length of the CDR3 is 14 residues. The CDR3 protein is CASSQDSYTDTQYF.

The rearrangement joins TRBV7-8 to TRBJ1-2; TCRdb's D call of TRBD1 is untestable without DNA. CDR1 is SGHVS and CDR2 is FQNEAQ in the germline V gene. The CDR3 covers 15 residues. CDR3 amino acids: CASSPGQGRGYGYTF. Filled out from reference TRBV7-8 and TRBJ1-2, the complete variable domain reads GAGVSQSPRYKVAKRGQDVALRCDPISGHVSLFWYQQALGQGPEFLTYFQNEAQLDKSGLPSDRFFAERPEGSVSTLKIQRTQQEDSAVYLCASSPGQGRGYGYTFGSGTRLTVV.